This T cell receptor (beta chain) is from a study of control samples from healthy donors and cancer patients. Trimming took 1 base from V and 6 from J; bases not matched to a gene: 4. The CDR3 is 14 amino acids. Germline V CDR1 and CDR2: SGHAT, FQNNGV. Sequenced by immunoSEQ multiplex PCR; TCRdb stores in-frame clones only, minus some. The table records about 100,000 clones, 80% to 95% of them present only once. J is TRBJ2-7 and V is TRBV11-2; 9 nucleotides agree with TRBD1. This clonotype was sampled from a human donor in good health. The donor label of this sample is uncertain. The specimen sequenced was blood. CDR3 region: CASSLVTGGSEQYF. CDR3 in DNA: TGTGCCAGCAGCTTAGTGACAGGGGGGTCCGAGCAGTACTTC. The full variable domain, rest sourced from reference TRBV11-2 and TRBJ2-7, is EAGVAQSPRYKIIEKRQSVAFWCNPISGHATLYWYQQILGQGPKLLIQFQNNGVVDDSQLPKDRFSAERLKGVDSTLKIQPAKLEDSAVYLCASSLVTGGSEQYFGPGTRLTVT.